One TCR beta chain is described in this entry. Its antigen is unknown. The source of the sample is a study of T cell responses to AZD1222 COVID-19 vaccine. Notes on the study in general: White British ancestry dominated among donors, who included more females, and clonal diversity was possibly underestimated. Sampling that yielded the repertoires occurred only after the peak T cell response. Across spike, vaccine-associated CD4 TCRs were found, dominant at 160-218 and 743-854.

This CDR3 spans 14 amino acids. Germline CDR1 and CDR2: SGHAT and FQNNGV. Trimming left V 1 base short and J 5 bases short, with 11 bases between. Timing groups of about 4 and about 12 weeks for second doses were pooled. Assay: immunoSEQ multiplex PCR; the TCRdb copy retains only in-frame clones and omits some. Of roughly 150,000 clones in the sample, about 83% were seen once. The sequence was collected from an adult who received the AZD1222 COVID-19 vaccine. This chain joins TRBV11-2 and TRBJ1-1, with D possibly matching TRBD1 (5 bases). The sequences come from peripheral blood, collected 28 days after the second AZD1222 dose. The DNA of the CDR3 is TGTGCCAGCAGCTTAGTGGGGGAGGGGACTGAAGCTTTCTTT. It specifies CASSLVGEGTEAFF.